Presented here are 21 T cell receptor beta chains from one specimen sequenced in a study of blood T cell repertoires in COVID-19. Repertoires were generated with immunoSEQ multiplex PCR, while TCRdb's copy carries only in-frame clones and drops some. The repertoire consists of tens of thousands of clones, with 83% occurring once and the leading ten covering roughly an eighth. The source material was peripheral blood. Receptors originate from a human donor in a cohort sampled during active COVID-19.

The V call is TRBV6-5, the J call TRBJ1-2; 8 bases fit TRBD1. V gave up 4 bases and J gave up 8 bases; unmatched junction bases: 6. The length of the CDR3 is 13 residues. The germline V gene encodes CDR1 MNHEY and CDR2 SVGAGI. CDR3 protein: CASSWSGGPGYTF. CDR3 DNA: TGTGCCAGCAGTTGGTCAGGGGGCCCGGGCTACACCTTC.

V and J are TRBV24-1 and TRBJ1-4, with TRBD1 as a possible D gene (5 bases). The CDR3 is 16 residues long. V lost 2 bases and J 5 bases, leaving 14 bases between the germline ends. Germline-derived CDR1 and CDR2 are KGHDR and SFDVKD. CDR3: CATSDSSGGSNEKLFF. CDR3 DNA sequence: TGTGCCACCAGTGATTCTAGTGGGGGGTCCAATGAAAAACTGTTTTTT.

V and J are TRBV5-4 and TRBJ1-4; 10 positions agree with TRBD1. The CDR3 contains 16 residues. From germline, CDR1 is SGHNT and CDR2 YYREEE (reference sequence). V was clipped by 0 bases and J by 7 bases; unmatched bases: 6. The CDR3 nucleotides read TGTGCCAGCAGCTTGGGGACAGGGGGACTTGGTGAAAAACTGTTTTTT. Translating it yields CASSLGTGGLGEKLFF.

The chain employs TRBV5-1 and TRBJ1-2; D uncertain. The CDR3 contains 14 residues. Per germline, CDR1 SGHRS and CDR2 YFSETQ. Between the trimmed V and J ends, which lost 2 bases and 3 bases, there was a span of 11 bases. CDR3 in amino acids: CASSFVGDHYGYTF. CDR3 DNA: TGCGCCAGCAGCTTCGTCGGGGATCACTATGGCTACACCTTC.

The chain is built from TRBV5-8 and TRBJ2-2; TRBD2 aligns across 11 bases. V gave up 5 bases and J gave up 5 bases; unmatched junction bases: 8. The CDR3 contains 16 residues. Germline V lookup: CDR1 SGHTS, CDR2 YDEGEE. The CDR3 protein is CASRSGTSGITGELFF. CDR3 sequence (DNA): TGTGCCAGCAGGTCCGGGACTAGCGGTATAACCGGGGAGCTGTTTTTT.

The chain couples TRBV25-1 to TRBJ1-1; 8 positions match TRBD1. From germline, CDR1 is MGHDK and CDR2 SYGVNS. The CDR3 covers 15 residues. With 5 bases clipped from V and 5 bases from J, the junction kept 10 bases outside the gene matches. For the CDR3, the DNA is TGTGCCAGCAGTTTGGGGACAGGAGGAGGAACTGAAGCTTTCTTT. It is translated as CASSLGTGGGTEAFF.

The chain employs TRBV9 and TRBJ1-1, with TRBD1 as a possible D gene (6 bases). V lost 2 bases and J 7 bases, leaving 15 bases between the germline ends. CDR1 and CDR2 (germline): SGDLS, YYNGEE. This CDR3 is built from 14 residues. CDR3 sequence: CASSVALQGNEAFF. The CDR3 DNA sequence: TGTGCCAGCAGCGTCGCGCTGCAGGGGAATGAAGCTTTCTTT.

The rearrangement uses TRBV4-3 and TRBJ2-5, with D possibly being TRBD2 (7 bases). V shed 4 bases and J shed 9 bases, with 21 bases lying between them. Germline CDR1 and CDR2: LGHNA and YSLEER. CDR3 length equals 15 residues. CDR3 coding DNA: TGCGCCAGCAGCCCTGTGAGGGGGGGAGCGGCTCCCCAGTACTTC. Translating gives CASSPVRGGAAPQYF.

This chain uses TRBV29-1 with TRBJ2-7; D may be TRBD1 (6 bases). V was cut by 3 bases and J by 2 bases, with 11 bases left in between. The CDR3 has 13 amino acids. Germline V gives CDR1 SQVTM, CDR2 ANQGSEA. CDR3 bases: TGCAGCGTTGAGGGGGCCCCTACCTACGAGCAGTACTTC. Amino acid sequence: CSVEGAPTYEQYF.

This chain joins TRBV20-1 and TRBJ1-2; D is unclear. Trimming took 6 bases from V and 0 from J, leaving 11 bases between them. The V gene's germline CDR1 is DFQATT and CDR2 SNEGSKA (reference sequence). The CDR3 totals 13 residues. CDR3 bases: TGCAGTGCGAGTAACAGAGCTAACTATGGCTACACCTTC. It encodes CSASNRANYGYTF.

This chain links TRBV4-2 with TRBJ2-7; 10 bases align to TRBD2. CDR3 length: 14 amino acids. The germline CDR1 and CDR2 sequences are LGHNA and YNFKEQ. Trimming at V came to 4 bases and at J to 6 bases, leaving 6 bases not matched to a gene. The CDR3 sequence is CASSRGLAIFEQYF. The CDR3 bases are TGTGCCAGCAGCCGGGGACTAGCGATATTCGAGCAGTACTTC.

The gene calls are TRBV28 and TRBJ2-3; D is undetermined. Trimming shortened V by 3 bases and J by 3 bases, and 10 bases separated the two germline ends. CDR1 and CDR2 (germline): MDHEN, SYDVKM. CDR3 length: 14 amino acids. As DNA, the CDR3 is TGTGCCAGCAGTTTCGGCGGAGCTACAGATACGCAGTATTTT. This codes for CASSFGGATDTQYF.

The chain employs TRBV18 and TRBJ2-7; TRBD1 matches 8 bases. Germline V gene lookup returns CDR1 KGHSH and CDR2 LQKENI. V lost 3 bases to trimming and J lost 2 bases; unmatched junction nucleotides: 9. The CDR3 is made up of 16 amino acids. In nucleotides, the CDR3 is TGTGCCAGCTCACCTATAAAGTCACAGGGGGCCTACGAGCAGTACTTC. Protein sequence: CASSPIKSQGAYEQYF.

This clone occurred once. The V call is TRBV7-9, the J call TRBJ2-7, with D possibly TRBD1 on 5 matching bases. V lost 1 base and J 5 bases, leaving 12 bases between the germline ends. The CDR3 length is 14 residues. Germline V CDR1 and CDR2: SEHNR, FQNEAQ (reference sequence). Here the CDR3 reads CASSLVPLRDEQYF. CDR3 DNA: TGTGCCAGCAGCTTAGTTCCGCTCAGGGACGAGCAGTACTTC.

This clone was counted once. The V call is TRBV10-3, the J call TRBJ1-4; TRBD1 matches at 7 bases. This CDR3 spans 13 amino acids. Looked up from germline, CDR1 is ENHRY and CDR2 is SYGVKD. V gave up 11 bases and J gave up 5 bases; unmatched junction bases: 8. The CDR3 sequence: CAHRDSENEKLFF. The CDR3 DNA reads TGTGCCCACCGGGACAGCGAGAATGAAAAACTGTTTTTT.

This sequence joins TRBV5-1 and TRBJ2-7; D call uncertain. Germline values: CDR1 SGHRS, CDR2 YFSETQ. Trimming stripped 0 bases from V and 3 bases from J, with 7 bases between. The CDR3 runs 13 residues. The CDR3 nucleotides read TGCGCCAGCAGCTTGGACGGAGTCTACGAGCAGTACTTC. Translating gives CASSLDGVYEQYF.

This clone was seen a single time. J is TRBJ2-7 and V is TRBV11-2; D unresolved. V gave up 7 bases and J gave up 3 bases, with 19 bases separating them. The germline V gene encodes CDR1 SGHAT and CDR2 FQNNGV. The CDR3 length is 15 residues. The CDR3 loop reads CASNPLVGEIYEQYF. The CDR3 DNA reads TGTGCCAGCAACCCCTTAGTAGGAGAAATCTACGAGCAGTACTTC.

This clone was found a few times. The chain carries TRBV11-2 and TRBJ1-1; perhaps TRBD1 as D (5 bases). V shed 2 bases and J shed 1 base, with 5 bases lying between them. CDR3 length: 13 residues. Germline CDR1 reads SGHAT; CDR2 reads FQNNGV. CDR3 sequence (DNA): TGTGCCAGCAGCTTACAGGGGAACACTGAAGCTTTCTTT. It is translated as CASSLQGNTEAFF.

In DNA, the CDR3 is TGCGCCAGCAGCTATAAACCCGGGACTAGTATCTCCTACGAGCAGTACTTC. This translates into CASSYKPGTSISYEQYF. This sequence joins TRBV4-3 and TRBJ2-7; TRBD2 matches 8 bases. The trim removed 5 bases at V and 0 bases at J, leaving 12 bases unmatched. CDR3 size: 17 residues. Germline CDR1 and CDR2: LGHNA and YSLEER.

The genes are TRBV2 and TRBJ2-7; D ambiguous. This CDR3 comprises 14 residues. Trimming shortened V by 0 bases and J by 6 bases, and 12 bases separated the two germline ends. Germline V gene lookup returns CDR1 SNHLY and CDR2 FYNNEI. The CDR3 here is CASSEAEVAPEQYF. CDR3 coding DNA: TGTGCCAGCAGTGAAGCGGAAGTAGCTCCCGAGCAGTACTTC.

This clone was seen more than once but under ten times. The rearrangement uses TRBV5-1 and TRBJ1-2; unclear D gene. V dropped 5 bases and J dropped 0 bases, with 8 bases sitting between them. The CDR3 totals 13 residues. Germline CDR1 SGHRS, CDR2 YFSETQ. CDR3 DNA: TGCGCCAGCAGGAGGGTAGCTAACTATGGCTACACCTTC. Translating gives CASRRVANYGYTF. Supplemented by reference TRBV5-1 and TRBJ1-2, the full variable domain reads KAGVTQTPRYLIKTRGQQVTLSCSPISGHRSVSWYQQTPGQGLQFLFEYFSETQRNKGNFPGRFSGRQFSNSRSEMNVSTLELGDSALYLCASRRVANYGYTFGSGTRLTVV.